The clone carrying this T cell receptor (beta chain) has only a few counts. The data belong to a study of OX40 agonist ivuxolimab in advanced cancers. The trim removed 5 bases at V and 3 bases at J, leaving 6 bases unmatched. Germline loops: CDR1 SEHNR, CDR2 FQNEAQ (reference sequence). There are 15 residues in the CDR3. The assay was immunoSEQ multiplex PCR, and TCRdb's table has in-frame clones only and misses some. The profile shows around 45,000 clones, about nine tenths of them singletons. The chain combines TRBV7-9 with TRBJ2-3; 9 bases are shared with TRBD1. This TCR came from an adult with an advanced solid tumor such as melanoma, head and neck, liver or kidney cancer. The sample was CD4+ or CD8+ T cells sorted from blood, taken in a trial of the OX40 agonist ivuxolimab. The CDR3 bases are TGTGCCAGCAGCCTGACAGGGGGGGGAACAGATACGCAGTATTTT. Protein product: CASSLTGGGTDTQYF.